These 5 T cell receptor beta chains were all obtained from the same sample, sequenced in a study. TCRdb recomputed calls from the RT-PCR reads with MiXCR, one row per CDR3 protein. The sample holds about 680,000 distinct CDR3 sequences, over 12% seen once. Sequences were obtained from memory CD4+ T cells from blood. The receptors were sampled from a female donor in good health, serving as a healthy control.

J is TRBJ2-5 and V is TRBV5-4, with D possibly being TRBD1 (6 bases). The germline V gene encodes CDR1 SGHNT and CDR2 YYREEE (reference sequence). The CDR3 length is 15 residues. The V and J ends lost 0 bases and 1 base respectively, with 10 bases between them. In DNA, the CDR3 is TGTGCCAGCAGCTTGGCAGGGGCGCGCCAAGAGACCCAGTACTTC. Amino acids: CASSLAGARQETQYF.

The CDR3, as DNA: TGTGCCACCCGGACTAGCGGGAGTGAGGATACGCAGTATTTT. Protein: CATRTSGSEDTQYF. This chain uses TRBV10-3 with TRBJ2-3; 13 bases align to TRBD2. The germline V gene encodes CDR1 ENHRY and CDR2 SYGVKD. After removal of 10 bases from V and 6 bases from J, the junction contained 7 bases not matched to a gene. The CDR3 sequence is 14 residues long.

This clonotype was seen a handful of times. The chain recombines TRBV12-3 or TRBV12-4 with TRBJ1-2; perhaps TRBD1 as D (6 bases). V dropped 4 bases and J dropped 8 bases, with 17 bases sitting between them. The CDR3 totals 14 residues. CDR3 DNA: TGTGCCAGCAGTTACGGGGGGGGCTCCGGCGGCTACACCTTC. Translating gives CASSYGGGSGGYTF.

This clonotype has only a few counts. J is TRBJ1-2 and V is TRBV12-3 or TRBV12-4; weak D call: TRBD1 (6 bases). The ends were cut back, 0 bases at V and 5 bases at J, with 7 bases in the middle. The CDR3 is made up of 13 amino acids. In nucleotides, the CDR3 is TGTGCCAGCAGTTTAGCAGGACAGTATGGCTACACCTTC. It specifies CASSLAGQYGYTF.

This clonotype was counted between two and nine times. V usage is TRBV12-3 or TRBV12-4 and J usage is TRBJ1-1; TRBD1 matches 8 bases. The length of the CDR3 is 15 residues. V trimming: 5 bases; J trimming: 4 bases; junction bases outside the gene matches: 9. The CDR3 bases are TGTGCCAGCAGTCTACCACAGGGGGGTGGCACTGAAGCTTTCTTT. Residues: CASSLPQGGGTEAFF.